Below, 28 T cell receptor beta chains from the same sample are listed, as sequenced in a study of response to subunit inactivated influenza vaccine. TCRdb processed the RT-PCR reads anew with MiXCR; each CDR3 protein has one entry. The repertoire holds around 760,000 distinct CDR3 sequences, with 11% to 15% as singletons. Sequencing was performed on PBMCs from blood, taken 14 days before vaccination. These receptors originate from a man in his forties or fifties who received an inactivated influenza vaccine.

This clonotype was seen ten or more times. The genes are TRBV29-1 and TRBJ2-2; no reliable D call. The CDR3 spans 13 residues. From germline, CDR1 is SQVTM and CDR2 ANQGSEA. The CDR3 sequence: CGVRARNTGELFF. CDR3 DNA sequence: TGCGGGGTTAGGGCCAGGAACACCGGGGAGCTGTTTTTT.

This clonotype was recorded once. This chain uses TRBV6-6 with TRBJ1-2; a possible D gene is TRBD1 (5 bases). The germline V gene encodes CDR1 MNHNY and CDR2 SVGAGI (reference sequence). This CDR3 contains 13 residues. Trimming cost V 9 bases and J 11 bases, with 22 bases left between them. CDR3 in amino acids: CASLGGMGEGYTF. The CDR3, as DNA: TGTGCCAGTCTTGGGGGGATGGGTGAAGGATACACCTTC.

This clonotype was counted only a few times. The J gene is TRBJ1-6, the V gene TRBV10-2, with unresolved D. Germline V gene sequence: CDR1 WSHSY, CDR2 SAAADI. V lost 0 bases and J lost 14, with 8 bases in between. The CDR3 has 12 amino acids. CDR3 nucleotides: TGCGCCAGCAGTGAGTCGCCTGGGACCCTCCACTTT. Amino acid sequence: CASSESPGTLHF.

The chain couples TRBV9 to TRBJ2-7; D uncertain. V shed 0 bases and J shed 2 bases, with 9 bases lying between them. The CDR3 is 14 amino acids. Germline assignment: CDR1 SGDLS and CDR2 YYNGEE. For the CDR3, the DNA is TGTGCCAGCAGCGTAGAGGCACGGACCTACGAGCAGTACTTC. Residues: CASSVEARTYEQYF.

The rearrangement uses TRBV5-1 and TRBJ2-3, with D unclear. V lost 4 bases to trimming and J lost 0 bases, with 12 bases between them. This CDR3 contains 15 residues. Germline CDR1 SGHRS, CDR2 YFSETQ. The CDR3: CASSPRVASTDTQYF. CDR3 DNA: TGCGCCAGCAGCCCCCGGGTGGCTAGCACAGATACGCAGTATTTT.

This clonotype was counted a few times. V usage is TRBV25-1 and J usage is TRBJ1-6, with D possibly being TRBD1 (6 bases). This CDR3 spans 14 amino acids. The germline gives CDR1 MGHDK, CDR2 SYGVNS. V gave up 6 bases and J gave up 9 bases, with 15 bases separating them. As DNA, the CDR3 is TGTGCCAGCAGACAGAGACAGGAACTTTCACCCCTCCACTTT. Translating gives CASRQRQELSPLHF. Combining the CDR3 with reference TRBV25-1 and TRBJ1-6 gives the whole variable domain EADIYQTPRYLVIGTGKKITLECSQTMGHDKMYWYQQDPGMELHLIHYSYGVNSTEKGDLSSESTVSRIRTEHFPLTLESARPSHTSQYLCASRQRQELSPLHFGNGTRLTVT.

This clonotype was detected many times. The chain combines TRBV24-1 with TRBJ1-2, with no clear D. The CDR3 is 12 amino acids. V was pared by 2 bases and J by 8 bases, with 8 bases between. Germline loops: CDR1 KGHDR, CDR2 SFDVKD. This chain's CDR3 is CATSDSGRGYTF. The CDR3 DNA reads TGTGCCACCAGTGATTCTGGTAGAGGCTACACCTTC.

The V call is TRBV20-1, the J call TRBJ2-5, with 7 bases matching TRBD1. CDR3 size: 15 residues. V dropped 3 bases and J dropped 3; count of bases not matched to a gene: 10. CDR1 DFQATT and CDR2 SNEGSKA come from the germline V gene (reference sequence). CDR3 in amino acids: CSARNIYGTEETQYF. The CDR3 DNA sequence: TGCAGTGCTAGGAATATTTACGGGACAGAAGAGACCCAGTACTTC.

The CDR3 DNA reads TGTGCCAGCAGCCCGCACGTGGTGGCGCCCCAGCATTTT. Its translation: CASSPHVVAPQHF. The chain uses TRBV7-2 and TRBJ1-5; no firm D call. The CDR3 consists of 13 residues. The germline V gene encodes CDR1 SGHTA and CDR2 FQGNSA. V dropped 5 bases and J dropped 9 bases, with 14 bases sitting between them.

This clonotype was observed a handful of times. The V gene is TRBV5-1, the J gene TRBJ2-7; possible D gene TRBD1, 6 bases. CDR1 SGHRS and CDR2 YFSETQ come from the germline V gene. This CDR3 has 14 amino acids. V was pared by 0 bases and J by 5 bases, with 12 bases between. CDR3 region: CASSLGRGVNEQYF. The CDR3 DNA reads TGCGCCAGCAGCTTGGGCAGGGGAGTCAACGAGCAGTACTTC.

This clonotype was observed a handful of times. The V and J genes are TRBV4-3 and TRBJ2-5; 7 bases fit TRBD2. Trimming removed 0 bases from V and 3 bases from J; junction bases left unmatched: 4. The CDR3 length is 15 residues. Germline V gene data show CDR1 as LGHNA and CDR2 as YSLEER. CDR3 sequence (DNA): TGCGCCAGCAGCCAAGATTTTCTAGCGGAAGAGACCCAGTACTTC. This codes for CASSQDFLAEETQYF.

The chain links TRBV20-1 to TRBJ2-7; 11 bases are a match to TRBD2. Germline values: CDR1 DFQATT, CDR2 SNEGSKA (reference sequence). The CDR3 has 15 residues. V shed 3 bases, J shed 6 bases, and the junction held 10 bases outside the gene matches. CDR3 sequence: CSARSGTSGGGEQYF. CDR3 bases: TGCAGTGCTAGGTCCGGAACTAGCGGGGGAGGCGAGCAGTACTTC.

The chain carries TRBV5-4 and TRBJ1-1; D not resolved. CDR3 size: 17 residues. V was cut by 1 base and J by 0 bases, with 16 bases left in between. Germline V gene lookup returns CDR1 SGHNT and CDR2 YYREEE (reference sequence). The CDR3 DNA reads TGTGCCAGCAGCTTGATTTCGTCAGCGGCTATGAACACTGAAGCTTTCTTT. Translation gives CASSLISSAAMNTEAFF. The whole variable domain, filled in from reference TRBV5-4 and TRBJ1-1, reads ETGVTQSPTHLIKTRGQQVTLRCSSQSGHNTVSWYQQALGQGPQFIFQYYREEENGRGNFPPRFSGLQFPNYSSELNVNALELDDSALYLCASSLISSAAMNTEAFFGQGTRLTVV.

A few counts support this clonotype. CDR3: CASSGWTSGGIHEQYF. The CDR3 DNA reads as TGTGCCAGCAGCGGCTGGACTAGCGGGGGGATCCACGAGCAGTACTTC. This chain uses TRBV7-2 with TRBJ2-7; 14 bases align to TRBD2. This CDR3 has 16 residues. V lost 5 bases, J lost 5 bases, and 8 bases stayed unmatched. Germline CDR1 SGHTA, CDR2 FQGNSA.

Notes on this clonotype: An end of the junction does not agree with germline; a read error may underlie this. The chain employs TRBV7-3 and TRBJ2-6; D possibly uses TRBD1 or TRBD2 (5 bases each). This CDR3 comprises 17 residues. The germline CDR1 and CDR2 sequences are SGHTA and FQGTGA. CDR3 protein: CASSLMRVPSGAKVLTF. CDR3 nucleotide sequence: TGTGCCAGCAGCTTAATGAGGGTCCCCTCTGGGGCCAAAGTCCTGACTTTC.

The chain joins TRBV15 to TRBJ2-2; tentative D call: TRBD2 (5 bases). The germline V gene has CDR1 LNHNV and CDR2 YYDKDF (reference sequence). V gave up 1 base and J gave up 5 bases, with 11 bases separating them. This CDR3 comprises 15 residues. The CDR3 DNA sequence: TGTGCCACCAGCAGAGCCGGCGGGCGGACCGGGGAGCTGTTTTTT. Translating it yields CATSRAGGRTGELFF.

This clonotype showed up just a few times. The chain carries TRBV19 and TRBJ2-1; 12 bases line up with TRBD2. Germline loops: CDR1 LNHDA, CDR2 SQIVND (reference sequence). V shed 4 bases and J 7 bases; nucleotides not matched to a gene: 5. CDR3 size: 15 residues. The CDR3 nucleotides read TGTGCCAGTAGTAGAATGGGACTAGCGGGTAATGAGCAGTTCTTC. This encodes CASSRMGLAGNEQFF.

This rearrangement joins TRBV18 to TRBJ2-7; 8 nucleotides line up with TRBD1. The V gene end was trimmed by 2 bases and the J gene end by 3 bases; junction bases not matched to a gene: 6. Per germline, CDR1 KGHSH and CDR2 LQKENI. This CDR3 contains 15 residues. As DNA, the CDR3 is TGTGCCAGCTCACCAACCCAGGGGGCTATCTACGAGCAGTACTTC. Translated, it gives CASSPTQGAIYEQYF.

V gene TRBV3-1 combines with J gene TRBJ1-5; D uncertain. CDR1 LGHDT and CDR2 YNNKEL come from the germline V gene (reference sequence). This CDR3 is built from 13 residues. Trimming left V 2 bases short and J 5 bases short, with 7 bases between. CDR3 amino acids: CASSQLGHQPQHF. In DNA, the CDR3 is TGTGCCAGCAGCCAACTGGGCCATCAGCCCCAGCATTTT.

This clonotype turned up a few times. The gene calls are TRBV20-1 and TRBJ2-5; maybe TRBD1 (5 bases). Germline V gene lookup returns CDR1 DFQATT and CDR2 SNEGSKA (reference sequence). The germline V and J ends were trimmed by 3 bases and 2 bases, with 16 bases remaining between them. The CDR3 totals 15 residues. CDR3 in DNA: TGCAGTGCTAGGGAAACAGGAAGAAGGCAAGAGACCCAGTACTTC. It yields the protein CSARETGRRQETQYF.

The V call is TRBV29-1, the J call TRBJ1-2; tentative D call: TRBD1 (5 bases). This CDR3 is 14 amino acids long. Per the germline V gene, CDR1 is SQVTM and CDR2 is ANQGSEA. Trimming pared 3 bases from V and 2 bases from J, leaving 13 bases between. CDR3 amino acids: CSVDLGAGNYGYTF. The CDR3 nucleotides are TGCAGCGTTGATCTAGGGGCGGGGAACTATGGCTACACCTTC.

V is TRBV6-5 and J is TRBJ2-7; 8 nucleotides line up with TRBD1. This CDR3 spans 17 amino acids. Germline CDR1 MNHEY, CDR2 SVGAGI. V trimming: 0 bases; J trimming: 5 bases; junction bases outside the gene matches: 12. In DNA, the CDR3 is TGTGCCAGCAGTTACTCGTTCGGTGACAGGGGTATCAACGAGCAGTACTTC. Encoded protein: CASSYSFGDRGINEQYF.

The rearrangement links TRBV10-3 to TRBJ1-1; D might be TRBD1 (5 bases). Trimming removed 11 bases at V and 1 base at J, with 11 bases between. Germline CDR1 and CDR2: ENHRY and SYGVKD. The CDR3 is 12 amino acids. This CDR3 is CAAKRGNTEAFF. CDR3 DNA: TGTGCCGCCAAGAGGGGGAACACTGAAGCTTTCTTT.

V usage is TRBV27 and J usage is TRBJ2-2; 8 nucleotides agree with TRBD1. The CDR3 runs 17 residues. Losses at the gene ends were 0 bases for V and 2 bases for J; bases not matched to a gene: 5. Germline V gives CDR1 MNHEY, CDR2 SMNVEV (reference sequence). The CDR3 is CASSLSHRGSNTGELFF. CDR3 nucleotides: TGTGCCAGCAGTTTATCCCACAGGGGGTCAAACACCGGGGAGCTGTTTTTT.

The CDR3, as DNA: TGCGCCAGCAGCCAAGATCCGGCTAGCGGGAGGGCTAGCTCCTACAATGAGCAGTTCTTC. This translates into CASSQDPASGRASSYNEQFF. This rearrangement joins TRBV4-3 to TRBJ2-1; TRBD2 aligns across 12 bases. This CDR3 spans 20 amino acids. Trimming cost V 0 bases and J 0 bases; bases outside gene matches: 9. CDR1 LGHNA and CDR2 YSLEER come from the germline V gene.

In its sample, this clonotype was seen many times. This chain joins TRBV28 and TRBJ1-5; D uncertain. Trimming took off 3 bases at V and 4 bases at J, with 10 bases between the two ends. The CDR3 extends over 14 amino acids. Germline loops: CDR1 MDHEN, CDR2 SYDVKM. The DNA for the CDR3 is TGTGCCAGCAGTTTCGGGTCGTGGAATCAGCCCCAGCATTTT. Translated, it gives CASSFGSWNQPQHF.

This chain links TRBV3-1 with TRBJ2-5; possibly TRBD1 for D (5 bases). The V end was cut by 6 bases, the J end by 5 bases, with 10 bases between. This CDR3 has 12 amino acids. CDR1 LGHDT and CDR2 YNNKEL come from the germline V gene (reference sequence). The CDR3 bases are TGTGCCAGCAGAGCCAGGGCTGAGACCCAGTACTTC. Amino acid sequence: CASRARAETQYF.

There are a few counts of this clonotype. CDR3 region: CASRLRYEQFF. The CDR3 coding sequence is TGTGCCAGCAGGCTCCGGTATGAGCAGTTCTTC. V and J are TRBV6-2 or TRBV6-3 and TRBJ2-1; D call uncertain. The germline CDR1 and CDR2 sequences are MNHEY and SVGEGT. This CDR3 is built from 11 residues. V lost 6 bases to trimming and J lost 8 bases, with 8 bases between them.